These 23 T cell receptor beta chains were sequenced from one sample in a study of immune cell composition in non-small cell lung cancer. The protocol was immunoSEQ multiplex PCR, while the TCRdb copy is restricted to in-frame clones and leaves out a portion. In the table there are about 9,000 clones, about 80% of which are singletons. Normal lung was taken at the farthest possible site, at least 3 cm from tumour. The sequenced sample was non-adjacent lung tissue. The receptors were sampled from a human donor with non-small cell lung cancer.

The CDR3 sequence: CASRKPAGSGGANVLTF. The CDR3 DNA reads as TGCGCCAGCAGAAAACCAGCGGGGTCTGGGGGGGCCAACGTCCTGACTTTC. The rearrangement uses TRBV5-1 and TRBJ2-6; 7 bases align to TRBD2. Trimming at V came to 5 bases and at J to 4 bases, leaving 12 bases not matched to a gene. The germline V gene has CDR1 SGHRS and CDR2 YFSETQ. CDR3 size: 17 residues.

This rearrangement joins TRBV6-1 to TRBJ2-3, with no clear D. This CDR3 contains 13 residues. The germline V and J ends were trimmed by 3 bases and 2 bases, with 6 bases remaining between them. Germline CDR1 reads MNHNS; CDR2 reads SASEGT. This CDR3 is CASSDTFTDTQYF. In nucleotides, the CDR3 is TGTGCCAGCAGTGATACCTTCACAGATACGCAGTATTTT.

The chain joins TRBV7-9 to TRBJ1-1; D remains ambiguous. This CDR3 comprises 16 residues. Trimming removed 5 bases from V and 0 bases from J, with 16 bases in between. Per the germline V gene, CDR1 is SEHNR and CDR2 is FQNEAQ (reference sequence). The chain's CDR3 is CASSPAPGRVNTEAFF. CDR3 DNA sequence: TGTGCCAGCAGCCCAGCACCCGGACGGGTGAACACTGAAGCTTTCTTT.

J is TRBJ2-7 and V is TRBV10-3, with D uncertain. Trimming removed 8 bases at V and 4 bases at J, with 9 bases between. The germline gives CDR1 ENHRY, CDR2 SYGVKD. The CDR3 has 11 amino acids. The CDR3 is CAIQAGYEQYF. In nucleotides, the CDR3 is TGTGCCATCCAAGCTGGATACGAGCAGTACTTC.

This clone is a singleton in its sample. This sequence joins TRBV19 and TRBJ1-5; no clear D. V was pared by 7 bases and J by 0 bases, with 10 bases between. This CDR3 contains 14 residues. CDR1 LNHDA and CDR2 SQIVND come from the germline V gene (reference sequence). The DNA of the CDR3 is TGTGCCAGTAACCGGGTCTATAGCAATCAGCCCCAGCATTTT. Translated, it gives CASNRVYSNQPQHF.

The genes are TRBV28 and TRBJ1-2; D is ambiguous. V dropped 0 bases and J dropped 2 bases, with 10 bases sitting between them. The CDR3 is 15 residues long. Germline V CDR1 and CDR2: MDHEN, SYDVKM. The CDR3 bases are TGTGCCAGCAGTTTATGGTCCCATATAAACTATGGCTACACCTTC. It specifies CASSLWSHINYGYTF.

The chain carries TRBV5-8 and TRBJ1-2; D is unresolved. The CDR3 runs to 12 residues. The germline V gene encodes CDR1 SGHTS and CDR2 YDEGEE. The ends were cut back, 2 bases at V and 3 bases at J, with 5 bases in the middle. The CDR3 nucleotides are TGTGCCAGCAGCTTTGCGGACTATGGCTACACCTTC. This sequence encodes CASSFADYGYTF. Using reference TRBV5-8 and TRBJ1-2 for the parts outside the CDR3, the full variable domain is EAGVTQSPTHLIKTRGQQATLRCSPISGHTSVYWYQQALGLGLQFLLWYDEGEERNRGNFPPRFSGRQFPNYSSELNVNALELEDSALYLCASSFADYGYTFGSGTRLTVV.

The V and J genes are TRBV10-2 and TRBJ2-2; a possible D gene is TRBD2 (6 bases). Per the germline V gene, CDR1 is WSHSY and CDR2 is SAAADI. The CDR3 is made up of 13 amino acids. V lost 8 bases to trimming and J lost 5 bases, with 12 bases between them. The CDR3: CASAWTTTGELFF. CDR3 coding DNA: TGCGCCAGCGCCTGGACTACGACCGGGGAGCTGTTTTTT.

The chain recombines TRBV7-6 with TRBJ2-3; 9 bases are a match to TRBD1. Trimming removed 4 bases from V and 3 bases from J; junction bases left unmatched: 11. Germline CDR1 reads SGHVS; CDR2 reads FNYEAQ. CDR3 length equals 17 residues. CDR3 sequence: CASSSRTGTGYTDTQYF. CDR3 coding DNA: TGTGCCAGCAGCTCACGAACCGGGACAGGGTATACAGATACGCAGTATTTT.

This chain links TRBV7-8 with TRBJ1-1; tentatively, D is TRBD1 (5 bases). CDR3 length: 13 amino acids. The germline V gene encodes CDR1 SGHVS and CDR2 FQNEAQ. The germline V and J ends were trimmed by 2 bases and 6 bases, with 10 bases remaining between them. Written as DNA, the CDR3 is TGTGCCAGCAGCTTATATCAGGGCTCTGAAGCTTTCTTT. Amino acid sequence: CASSLYQGSEAFF.

This rearrangement joins TRBV21-1 to TRBJ2-7; whether TRBD1, the table's D call, matches the DNA was not checked. TRBV21-1 counts as a pseudogene. CDR3 size: 10 residues. As DNA, the CDR3 is TGTGCCAGCAGAGGGGTGCGGCAGTACTTC. Its translation is CASRGVRQYF.

The rearrangement uses TRBV28 and TRBJ1-2, with D unresolved. Trimming took 5 bases from V and 8 from J, leaving 18 bases between them. The CDR3 runs 14 residues. The germline gives CDR1 MDHEN, CDR2 SYDVKM. The CDR3 sequence: CASSPLGRVEGYTF. In DNA, the CDR3 is TGTGCCAGCAGTCCCCTCGGGAGGGTTGAGGGCTACACCTTC.

This clone was found once. V is TRBV5-8 and J is TRBJ2-2; D is unclear. This CDR3 is built from 15 residues. V shed 4 bases and J shed 6 bases, with 16 bases lying between them. Per germline, CDR1 SGHTS and CDR2 YDEGEE. The chain's CDR3 is CASSPDILRSGELFF. The CDR3 DNA reads as TGTGCCAGCAGCCCAGACATATTACGGTCCGGGGAGCTGTTTTTT.

The count of this clone is one. The chain links TRBV5-4 to TRBJ2-3, with a tentative D call TRBD1 (6 bases). Germline-derived CDR1 and CDR2 are SGHNT and YYREEE (reference sequence). The CDR3 covers 15 residues. V gave up 3 bases and J gave up 4 bases, with 15 bases separating them. In nucleotides, the CDR3 is TGTGCCAGCAGCTCTAGACAGGCCACGGCAGATACGCAGTATTTT. It codes for CASSSRQATADTQYF.

The V call is TRBV29-1, the J call TRBJ1-1, with 7 positions matching TRBD1. V shed 6 bases, J shed 4 bases, and the junction held 8 bases outside the gene matches. CDR1 is SQVTM, CDR2 ANQGSEA, per germline. The CDR3 sequence is 13 residues long. CDR3 in amino acids: CSVGGQAFTEAFF. The CDR3 bases are TGCAGCGTGGGAGGACAGGCTTTCACTGAAGCTTTCTTT.

This sequence joins TRBV9 and TRBJ1-2; D gene uncertain. The germline V gene encodes CDR1 SGDLS and CDR2 YYNGEE. Trimming removed 2 bases from V and 2 bases from J, with 10 bases in between. The length of the CDR3 is 14 residues. CDR3 in amino acids: CASSVNTDNYGYTF. The CDR3 coding sequence is TGTGCCAGCAGCGTTAACACCGACAACTATGGCTACACCTTC.

This clone is medium-sized in the sample. The gene calls are TRBV19 and TRBJ1-5; D is unresolved. The CDR3 has 15 amino acids. Germline V gene sequence: CDR1 LNHDA, CDR2 SQIVND (reference sequence). The V end was cut by 9 bases, the J end by 2 bases, with 17 bases between. CDR3 sequence: CASDGLGRGNQPQHF. The CDR3 nucleotides are TGTGCCAGCGACGGTCTGGGGAGGGGCAATCAGCCCCAGCATTTT.

The rearrangement links TRBV9 to TRBJ2-5, with a weak D call TRBD1 (6 bases). The germline CDR1 and CDR2 sequences are SGDLS and YYNGEE. V lost 4 bases to trimming and J lost 0 bases, with 10 bases between them. There are 14 residues in the CDR3. This CDR3 is CASSLRQDQETQYF. As DNA, the CDR3 is TGTGCCAGCAGCCTTCGACAGGACCAAGAGACCCAGTACTTC.

This rearrangement joins TRBV28 to TRBJ1-1; D gene uncertain. The CDR3 loop spans 16 amino acids. V was clipped by 6 bases and J by 1 base, with 18 bases between them. Germline V gene lookup returns CDR1 MDHEN and CDR2 SYDVKM. CDR3 nucleotides: TGTGCCAGCAGAACCCATGTCGTTCGGTCGAACACTGAAGCTTTCTTT. This gives the protein CASRTHVVRSNTEAFF.

The genes are TRBV7-2 and TRBJ2-5; 14 positions agree with TRBD2. J was trimmed by 2 bases and V by 1 base; bases with no gene match: 0. Germline assignment: CDR1 SGHTA and CDR2 FQGNSA. The CDR3 is 16 amino acids. For the CDR3, the DNA is TGTGCCAGCAGCTTAGGGACTAGCGGGGGGCAAGAGACCCAGTACTTC. Protein product: CASSLGTSGGQETQYF.

The chain recombines TRBV9 with TRBJ1-2; D is unresolved. There are 17 residues in the CDR3. The germline CDR1 and CDR2 sequences are SGDLS and YYNGEE. Trimming took 0 bases from V and 1 from J, leaving 16 bases between them. The CDR3 is CASSVEGGGPINYGYTF. The DNA for the CDR3 is TGTGCCAGCAGCGTAGAGGGAGGAGGCCCCATTAACTATGGCTACACCTTC.

This chain connects TRBV7-3 to TRBJ2-1, with D tentatively TRBD1 (5 bases). The germline CDR1 and CDR2 sequences are SGHTA and FQGTGA. Trimming cost V 3 bases and J 8 bases, with 11 bases left between them. The CDR3 extends over 13 amino acids. Here the CDR3 DNA reads TGTGCCAGCAGCTTGGACAAACAGTATGAGCAGTTCTTC. This translates into CASSLDKQYEQFF.

A few counts support this clone. The rearrangement joins TRBV14 to TRBJ2-7, with unresolved D. V lost 3 bases, J lost 3 bases, and 3 bases lay in between. The V gene's germline CDR1 is SGHDN and CDR2 FVKESK. CDR3 length equals 11 residues. In nucleotides, the CDR3 is TGTGCCAGCAGCCAGAACTACGAGCAGTACTTC. Translated: CASSQNYEQYF.